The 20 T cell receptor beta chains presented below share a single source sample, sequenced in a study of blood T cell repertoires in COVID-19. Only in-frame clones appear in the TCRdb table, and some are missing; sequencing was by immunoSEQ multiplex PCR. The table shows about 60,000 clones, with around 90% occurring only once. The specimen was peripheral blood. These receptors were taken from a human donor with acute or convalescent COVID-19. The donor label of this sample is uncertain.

Written as DNA, the CDR3 is TGTGCCAGCAGAGGACTAGCGGGAGAAGTTACCGGGGAGCTGTTTTTT. As protein: CASRGLAGEVTGELFF. This rearrangement joins TRBV11-3 to TRBJ2-2; 13 nucleotides line up with TRBD2. Germline-derived CDR1 and CDR2 are SGHNT and YENEEA. Trimming at V came to 6 bases and at J to 5 bases, leaving 6 bases not matched to a gene. The length of the CDR3 is 16 residues.

As DNA, the CDR3 is TGCAGCGTTGAAAGTAGCGGGAGGGCCATAGGCGGGGAGCTGTTTTTT. Translated: CSVESSGRAIGGELFF. The chain recombines TRBV29-1 with TRBJ2-2; the match to TRBD2 covers 11 bases. V was clipped by 2 bases and J by 7 bases; unmatched bases: 9. CDR1 is SQVTM and CDR2 is ANQGSEA in the germline V gene. This CDR3 region has 16 residues.

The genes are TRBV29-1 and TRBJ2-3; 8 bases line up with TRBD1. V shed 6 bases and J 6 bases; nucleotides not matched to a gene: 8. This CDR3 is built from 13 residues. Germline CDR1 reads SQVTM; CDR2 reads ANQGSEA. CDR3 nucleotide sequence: TGCAGCGTCGCGGGACAGGCAAGGGATACGCAGTATTTT. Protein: CSVAGQARDTQYF.

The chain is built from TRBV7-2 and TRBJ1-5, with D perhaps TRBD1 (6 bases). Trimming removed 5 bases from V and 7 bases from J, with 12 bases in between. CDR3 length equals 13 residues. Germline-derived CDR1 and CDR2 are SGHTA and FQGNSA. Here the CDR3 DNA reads TGTGCCAGCAGCCCAGGGGATCGACAGCCCCAGCATTTT. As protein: CASSPGDRQPQHF.

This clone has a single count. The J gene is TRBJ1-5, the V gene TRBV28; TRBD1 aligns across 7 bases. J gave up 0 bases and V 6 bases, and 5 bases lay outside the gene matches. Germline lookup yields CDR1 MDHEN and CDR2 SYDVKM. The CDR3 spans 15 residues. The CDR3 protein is CASRGTDRSNQPQHF. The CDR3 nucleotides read TGTGCCAGCAGGGGGACAGATCGTAGCAATCAGCCCCAGCATTTT. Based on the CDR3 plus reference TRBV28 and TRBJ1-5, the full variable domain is DVKVTQSSRYLVKRTGEKVFLECVQDMDHENMFWYRQDPGLGLRLIYFSYDVKMKEKGDIPEGYSVSREKKERFSLILESASTNQTSMYLCASRGTDRSNQPQHFGDGTRLSIL.

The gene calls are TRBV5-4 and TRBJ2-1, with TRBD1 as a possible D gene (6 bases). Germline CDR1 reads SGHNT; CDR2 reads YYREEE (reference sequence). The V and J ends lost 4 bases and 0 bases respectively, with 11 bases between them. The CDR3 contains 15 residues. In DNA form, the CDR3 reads TGTGCCAGCAGCAAGCAGGGGAGCTCCTACAATGAGCAGTTCTTC. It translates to CASSKQGSSYNEQFF.

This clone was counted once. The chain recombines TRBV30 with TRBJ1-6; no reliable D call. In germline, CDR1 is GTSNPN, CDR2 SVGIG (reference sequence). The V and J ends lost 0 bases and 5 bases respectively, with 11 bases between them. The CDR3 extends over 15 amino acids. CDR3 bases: TGTGCCTGGAGTGTAGCCAGGCTGAATAATTCACCCCTCCACTTT. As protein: CAWSVARLNNSPLHF.

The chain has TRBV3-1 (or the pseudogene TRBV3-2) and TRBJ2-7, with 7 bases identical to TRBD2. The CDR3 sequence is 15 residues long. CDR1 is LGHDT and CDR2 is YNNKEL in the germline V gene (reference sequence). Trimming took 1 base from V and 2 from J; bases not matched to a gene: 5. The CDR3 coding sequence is TGTGCCAGCAGCCAAGGGCTAGCGGCCACCTACGAGCAGTACGTC. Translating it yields CASSQGLAATYEQYV.

The CDR3 sequence: CASSSQGQNTGELFF. The CDR3 DNA is TGTGCCAGCAGCTCCCAGGGACAGAACACCGGGGAGCTGTTTTTT. The J gene is TRBJ2-2, the V gene TRBV4-2, with D tentatively TRBD1 (6 bases). This CDR3 comprises 15 residues. Trimming removed 5 bases at V and 1 base at J, with 11 bases between. From germline, CDR1 is LGHNA and CDR2 YNFKEQ.

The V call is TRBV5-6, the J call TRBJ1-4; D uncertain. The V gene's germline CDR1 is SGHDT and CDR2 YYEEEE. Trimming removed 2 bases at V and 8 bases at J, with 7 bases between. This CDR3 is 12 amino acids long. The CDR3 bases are TGTGCCAGCAGCTTCCGAGGAGAAAAACTGTTTTTT. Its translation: CASSFRGEKLFF. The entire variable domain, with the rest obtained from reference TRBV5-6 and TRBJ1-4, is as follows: DAGVTQSPTHLIKTRGQQVTLRCSPKSGHDTVSWYQQALGQGPQFIFQYYEEEERQRGNFPDRFSGHQFPNYSSELNVNALLLGDSALYLCASSFRGEKLFFGSGTQLSVL.

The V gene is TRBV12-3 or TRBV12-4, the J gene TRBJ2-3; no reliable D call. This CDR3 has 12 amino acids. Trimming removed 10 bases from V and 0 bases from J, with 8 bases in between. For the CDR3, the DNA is TGTGCCACCCAAGCTAGCACAGATACGCAGTATTTT. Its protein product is CATQASTDTQYF.

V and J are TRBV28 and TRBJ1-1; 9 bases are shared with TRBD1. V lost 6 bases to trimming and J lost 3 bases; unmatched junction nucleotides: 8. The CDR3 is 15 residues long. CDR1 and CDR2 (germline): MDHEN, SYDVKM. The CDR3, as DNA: TGTGCCAGCAGGCCACAGGGGGCGCGCGACACTGAAGCTTTCTTT. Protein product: CASRPQGARDTEAFF.

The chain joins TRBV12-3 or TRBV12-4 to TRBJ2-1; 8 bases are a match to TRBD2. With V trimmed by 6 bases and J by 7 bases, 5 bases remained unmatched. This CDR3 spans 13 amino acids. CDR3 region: CASSPGGLNEQFF. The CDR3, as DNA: TGTGCCAGCAGCCCGGGGGGGCTGAATGAGCAGTTCTTC.

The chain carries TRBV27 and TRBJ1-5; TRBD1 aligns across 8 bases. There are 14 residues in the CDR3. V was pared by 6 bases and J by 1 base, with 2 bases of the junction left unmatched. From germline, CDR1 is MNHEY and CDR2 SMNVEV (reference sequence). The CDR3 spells CASRRTGSNQPQHF. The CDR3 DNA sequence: TGTGCCAGCAGGAGGACAGGGAGCAATCAGCCCCAGCATTTT.

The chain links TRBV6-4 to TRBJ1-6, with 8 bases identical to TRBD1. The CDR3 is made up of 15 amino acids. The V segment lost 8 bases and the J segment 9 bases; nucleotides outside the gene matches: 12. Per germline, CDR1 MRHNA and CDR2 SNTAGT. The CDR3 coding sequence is TGTGCCAGCTCTGAGGGCAGGGGGCAAGGTTCACCCCTCCACTTT. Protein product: CASSEGRGQGSPLHF.

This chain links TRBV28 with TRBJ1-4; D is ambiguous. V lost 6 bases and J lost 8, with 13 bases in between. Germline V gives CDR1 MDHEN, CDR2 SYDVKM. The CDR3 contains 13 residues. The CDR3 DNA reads TGTGCCAGCAGACCCCCGAGTAAGGAAAAACTGTTTTTT. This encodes CASRPPSKEKLFF.

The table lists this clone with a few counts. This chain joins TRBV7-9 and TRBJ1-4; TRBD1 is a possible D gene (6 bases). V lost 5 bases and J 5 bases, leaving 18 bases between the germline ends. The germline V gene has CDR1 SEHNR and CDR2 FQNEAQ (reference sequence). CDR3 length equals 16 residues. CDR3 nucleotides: TGTGCCAGCAGCCCAGGCCTAGCAGGGGTAAATGAAAAACTGTTTTTT. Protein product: CASSPGLAGVNEKLFF.

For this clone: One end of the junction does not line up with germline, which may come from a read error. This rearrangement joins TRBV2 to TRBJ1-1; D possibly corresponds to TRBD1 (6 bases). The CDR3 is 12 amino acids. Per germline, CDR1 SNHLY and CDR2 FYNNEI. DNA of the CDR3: TGTGCCAGCAGGGAAGAGGGGGCTGAAGCTTTCTTT. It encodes CASREEGAEAFF.

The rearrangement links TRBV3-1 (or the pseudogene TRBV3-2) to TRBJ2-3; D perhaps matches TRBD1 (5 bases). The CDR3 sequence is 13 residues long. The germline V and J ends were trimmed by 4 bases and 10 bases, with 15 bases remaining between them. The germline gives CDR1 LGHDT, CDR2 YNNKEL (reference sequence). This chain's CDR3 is CASSPDWEGAQYF. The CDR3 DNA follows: TGTGCCAGCAGCCCCGACTGGGAAGGGGCGCAGTATTTT.

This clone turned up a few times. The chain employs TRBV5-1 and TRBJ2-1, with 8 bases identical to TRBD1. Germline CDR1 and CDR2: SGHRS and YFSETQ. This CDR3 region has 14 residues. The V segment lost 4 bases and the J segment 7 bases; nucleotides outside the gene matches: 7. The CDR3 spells CASSPTGESNEQFF. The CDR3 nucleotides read TGCGCCAGCAGCCCGACAGGGGAGAGTAATGAGCAGTTCTTC.